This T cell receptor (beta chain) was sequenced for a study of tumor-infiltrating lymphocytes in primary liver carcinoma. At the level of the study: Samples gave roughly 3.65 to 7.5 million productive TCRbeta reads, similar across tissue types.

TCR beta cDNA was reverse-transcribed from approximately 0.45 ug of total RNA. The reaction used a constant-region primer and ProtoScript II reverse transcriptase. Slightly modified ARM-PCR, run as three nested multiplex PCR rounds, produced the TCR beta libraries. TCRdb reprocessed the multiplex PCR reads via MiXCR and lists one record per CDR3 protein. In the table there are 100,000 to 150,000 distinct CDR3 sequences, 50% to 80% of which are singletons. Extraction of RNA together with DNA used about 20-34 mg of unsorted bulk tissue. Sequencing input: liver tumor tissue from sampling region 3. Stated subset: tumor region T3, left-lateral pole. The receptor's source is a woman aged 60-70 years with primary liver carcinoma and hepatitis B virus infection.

The CDR3 bases are TGTGCCAGTAGTGACCCCGGGGAATCTGGGGCCAACGTCCTGACTTTC. Amino acids: CASSDPGESGANVLTF. The rearrangement uses TRBV19 and TRBJ2-6; D possibly corresponds to TRBD2 (5 bases). Germline V gene lookup returns CDR1 LNHDA and CDR2 SQIVND (reference sequence). This CDR3 comprises 16 residues. Trimming took off 5 bases at V and 1 base at J, with 12 bases between the two ends.